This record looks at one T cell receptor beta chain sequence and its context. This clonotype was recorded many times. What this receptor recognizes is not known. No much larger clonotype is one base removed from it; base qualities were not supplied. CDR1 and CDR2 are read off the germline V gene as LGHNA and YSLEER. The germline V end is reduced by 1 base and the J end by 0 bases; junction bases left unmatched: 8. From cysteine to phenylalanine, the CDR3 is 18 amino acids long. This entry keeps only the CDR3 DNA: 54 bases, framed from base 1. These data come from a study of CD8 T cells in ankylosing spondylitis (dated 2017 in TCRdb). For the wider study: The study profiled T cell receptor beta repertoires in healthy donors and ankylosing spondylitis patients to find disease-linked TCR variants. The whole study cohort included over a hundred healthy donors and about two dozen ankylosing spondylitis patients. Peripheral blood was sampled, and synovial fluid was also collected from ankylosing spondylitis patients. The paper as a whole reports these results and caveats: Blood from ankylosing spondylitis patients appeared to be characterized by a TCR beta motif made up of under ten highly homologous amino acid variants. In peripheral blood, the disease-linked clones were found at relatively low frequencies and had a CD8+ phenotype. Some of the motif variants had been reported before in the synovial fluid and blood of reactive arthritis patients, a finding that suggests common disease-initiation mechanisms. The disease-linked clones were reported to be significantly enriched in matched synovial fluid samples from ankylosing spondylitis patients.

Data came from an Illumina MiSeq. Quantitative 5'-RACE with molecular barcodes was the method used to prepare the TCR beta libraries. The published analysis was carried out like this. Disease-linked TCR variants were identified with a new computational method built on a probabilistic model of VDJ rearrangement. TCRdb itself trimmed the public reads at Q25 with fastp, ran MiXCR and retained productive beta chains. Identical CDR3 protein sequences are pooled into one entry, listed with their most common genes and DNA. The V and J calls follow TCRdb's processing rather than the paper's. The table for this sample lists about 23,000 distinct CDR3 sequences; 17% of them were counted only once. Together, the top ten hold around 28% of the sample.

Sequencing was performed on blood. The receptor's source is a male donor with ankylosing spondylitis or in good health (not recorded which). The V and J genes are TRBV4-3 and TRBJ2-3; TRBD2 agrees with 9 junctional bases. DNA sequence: TGCGCCAGCAGCCAAGCTGCCAATCTAGCGGGGAGCACAGATACGCAGTATTTT. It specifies CASSQAANLAGSTDTQYF.